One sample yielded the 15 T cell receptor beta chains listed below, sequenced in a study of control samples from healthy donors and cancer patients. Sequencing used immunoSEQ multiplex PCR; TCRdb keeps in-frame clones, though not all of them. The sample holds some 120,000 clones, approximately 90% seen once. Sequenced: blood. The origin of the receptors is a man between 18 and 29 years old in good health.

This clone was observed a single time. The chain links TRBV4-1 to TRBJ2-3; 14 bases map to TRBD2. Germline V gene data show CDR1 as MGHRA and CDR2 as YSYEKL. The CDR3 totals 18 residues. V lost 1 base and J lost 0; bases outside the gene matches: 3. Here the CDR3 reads CASSQGGTSGGSTDTQYF. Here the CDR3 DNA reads TGCGCCAGCAGCCAAGGAGGGACTAGCGGGGGTAGCACAGATACGCAGTATTTT.

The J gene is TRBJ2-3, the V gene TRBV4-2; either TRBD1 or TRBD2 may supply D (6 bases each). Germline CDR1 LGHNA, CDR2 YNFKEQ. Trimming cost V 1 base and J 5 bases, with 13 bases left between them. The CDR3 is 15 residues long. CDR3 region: CASSQVGGPIDTQYF. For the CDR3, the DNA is TGTGCCAGCAGCCAAGTCGGGGGCCCCATAGATACGCAGTATTTT.

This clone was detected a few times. The CDR3 nucleotides read TGTGCCACCAGTGATTTGACAGTTGATCATGGCTACACCTTC. Protein product: CATSDLTVDHGYTF. This sequence joins TRBV24-1 and TRBJ1-2; no clear D. Looked up from germline, CDR1 is KGHDR and CDR2 is SFDVKD. The CDR3 is 14 amino acids. Between the trimmed V and J ends, which lost 0 bases and 6 bases, there was a span of 10 bases.

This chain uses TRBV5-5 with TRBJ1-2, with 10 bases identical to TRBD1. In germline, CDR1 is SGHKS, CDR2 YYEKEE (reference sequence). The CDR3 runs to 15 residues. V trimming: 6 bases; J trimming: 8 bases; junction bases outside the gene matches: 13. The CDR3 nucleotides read TGTGCCAGCACCTACACAACCGGGACAGGGGACGGCTACACCTTC. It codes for CASTYTTGTGDGYTF. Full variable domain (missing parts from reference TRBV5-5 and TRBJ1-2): DAGVTQSPTHLIKTRGQQVTLRCSPISGHKSVSWYQQVLGQGPQFIFQYYEKEERGRGNFPDRFSARQFPNYSSELNVNALLLGDSALYLCASTYTTGTGDGYTFGSGTRLTVV.

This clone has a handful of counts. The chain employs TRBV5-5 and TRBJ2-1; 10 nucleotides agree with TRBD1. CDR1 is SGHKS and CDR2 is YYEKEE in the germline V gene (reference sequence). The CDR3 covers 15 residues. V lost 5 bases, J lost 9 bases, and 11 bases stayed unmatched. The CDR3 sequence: CASSPGTGAGSEQFF. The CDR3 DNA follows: TGTGCCAGCAGTCCCGGGACAGGGGCCGGCAGTGAGCAGTTCTTC.

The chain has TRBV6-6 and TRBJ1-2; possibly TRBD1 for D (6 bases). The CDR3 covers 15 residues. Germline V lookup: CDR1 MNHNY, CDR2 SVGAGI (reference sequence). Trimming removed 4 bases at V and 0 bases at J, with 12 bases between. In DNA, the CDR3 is TGTGCCAGCAGTTCAACAGGGATAGCTAACTATGGCTACACCTTC. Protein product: CASSSTGIANYGYTF.

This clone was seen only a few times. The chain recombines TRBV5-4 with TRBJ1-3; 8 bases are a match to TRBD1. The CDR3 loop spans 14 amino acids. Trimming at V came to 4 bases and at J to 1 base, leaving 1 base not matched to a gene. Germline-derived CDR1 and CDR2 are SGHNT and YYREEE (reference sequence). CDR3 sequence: CASSRTGSGNTIYF. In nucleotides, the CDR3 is TGTGCCAGCAGCCGGACAGGGTCTGGAAACACCATATATTTT.

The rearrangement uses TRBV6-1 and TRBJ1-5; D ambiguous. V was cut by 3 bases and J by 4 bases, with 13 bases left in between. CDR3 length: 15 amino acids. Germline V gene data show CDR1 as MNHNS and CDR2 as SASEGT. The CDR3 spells CASSDRAGRNQPQHF. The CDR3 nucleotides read TGTGCCAGCAGTGATAGGGCAGGCCGGAATCAGCCCCAGCATTTT.

As DNA, the CDR3 is TGTGCCACCAGACCGACCGGGACGGCGAACACTGAAGCTTTCTTT. Encoded protein: CATRPTGTANTEAFF. This chain connects TRBV24-1 to TRBJ1-1; TRBD1 might be the D (5 bases). Trimming removed 7 bases at V and 1 base at J, with 15 bases between. This CDR3 has 15 amino acids. The germline V gene encodes CDR1 KGHDR and CDR2 SFDVKD.

CDR3 amino acids: CASLVLAVTGELFF. The CDR3 bases are TGTGCCAGCTTGGTACTAGCGGTCACCGGGGAGCTGTTTTTT. V gene TRBV11-3 combines with J gene TRBJ2-2; 8 bases align to TRBD2. V shed 8 bases, J shed 4 bases, and the junction held 6 bases outside the gene matches. Germline V gene sequence: CDR1 SGHNT, CDR2 YENEEA. The CDR3 runs to 14 residues.

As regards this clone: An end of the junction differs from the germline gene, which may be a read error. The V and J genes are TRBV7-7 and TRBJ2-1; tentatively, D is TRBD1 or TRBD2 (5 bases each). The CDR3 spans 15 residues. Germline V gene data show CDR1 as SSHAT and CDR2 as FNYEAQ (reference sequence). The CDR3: CASSLGLASWNEQFF. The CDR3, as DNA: TGTGCTAGCAGCTTGGGGCTAGCCTCCTGGAATGAGCAGTTCTTC.

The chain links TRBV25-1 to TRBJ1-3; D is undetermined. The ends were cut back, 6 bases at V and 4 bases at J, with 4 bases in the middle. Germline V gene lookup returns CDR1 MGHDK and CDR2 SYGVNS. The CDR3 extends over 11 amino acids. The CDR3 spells CASREGNTIYF. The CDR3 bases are TGTGCCAGCAGGGAAGGAAACACCATATATTTT.

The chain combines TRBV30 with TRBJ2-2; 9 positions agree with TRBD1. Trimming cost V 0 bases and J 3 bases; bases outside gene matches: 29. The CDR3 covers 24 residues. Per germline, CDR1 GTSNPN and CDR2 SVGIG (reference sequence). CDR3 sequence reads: CAWSVGSTGTGPNWHRVYTGELFF. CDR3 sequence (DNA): TGTGCCTGGAGTGTAGGCTCAACTGGGACAGGGCCAAATTGGCATAGGGTATACACCGGGGAGCTGTTTTTT.

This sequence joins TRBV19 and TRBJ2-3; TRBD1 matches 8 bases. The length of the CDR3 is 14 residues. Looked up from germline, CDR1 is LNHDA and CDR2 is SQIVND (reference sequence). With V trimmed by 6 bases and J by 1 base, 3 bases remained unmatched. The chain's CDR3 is CASRDRAGTDTQYF. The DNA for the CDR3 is TGTGCCAGTAGGGACAGGGCGGGCACAGATACGCAGTATTTT.

The CDR3 coding sequence is TGCGCCAGCAGGCCGGCTACAGGGAGGTACGACTACGAGCAGTACGTC. It translates to CASRPATGRYDYEQYV. The V gene is TRBV23-1, the J gene TRBJ2-7; the D gene could be TRBD1 or TRBD2 (6 bases each). TRBV23-1 is an open reading frame whose function is uncertain. The V end lost 6 bases, the J end lost 3 bases, and 21 bases lay between the germline ends. The CDR3 runs 16 residues.